A selection of T cell receptor beta chains follows, all from one sample in a study of T cell responses to AZD1222 COVID-19 vaccine. Profiling relied on immunoSEQ multiplex PCR, and the TCRdb table lists in-frame clones only, not all of them. The sample lists approximately 120,000 clones; approximately 87% were seen once. This material consisted of peripheral blood, taken 28 days after the second AZD1222 dose. These receptor sequences come from an adult who received the AZD1222 COVID-19 vaccine. Both conserved end residues are part of each CDR3. The D gene is left open where the match is weak. Some rows mark clone size as missing; the rest say once, few, many or name a class of expanded clone.

d_call j_call clone_size v_call cdr3_aa cdr3_nt
- TRBJ2-5 - TRBV19 CASTAEGGPPIQETQYF TGTGCCAGTACCGCGGAGGGGGGGCCTCCGATCCAAGAGACCCAGTACTTC
TRBD1 TRBJ2-2 - TRBV14 CASSQVGTGNTGELFF TGTGCCAGCAGCCAAGTTGGGACAGGGAACACCGGGGAGCTGTTTTTT
TRBD1 TRBJ2-2 - TRBV19 CASSMGTGANTGELFF TGTGCCAGTAGTATGGGGACAGGGGCCAACACCGGGGAGCTGTTTTTT
TRBD2 TRBJ2-1 - TRBV9 CASSVALAGADEQFF TGTGCCAGCAGCGTAGCACTAGCGGGAGCGGACGAGCAGTTCTTC
- TRBJ2-7 - TRBV6-6 CASSYSDSTYEQYF TGTGCCAGCAGTTACTCGGACAGTACCTACGAGCAGTACTTC
TRBD1 TRBJ1-4 - TRBV24-1 CATSAPGTGDEKLFF TGTGCCACCAGTGCTCCCGGGACAGGGGATGAAAAACTGTTTTTT
TRBD1 TRBJ2-7 few TRBV28 CASSLGQGRFSYEQYF TGTGCCAGCAGTTTAGGACAGGGACGATTCTCCTACGAGCAGTACTTC
- TRBJ2-7 - TRBV9 CASRAGTERGEQYF TGTGCCAGCAGGGCCGGGACTGAACGCGGGGAGCAGTACTTC
- TRBJ1-3 - TRBV5-1 CASSPLGASGNTIYF TGCGCCAGCAGTCCCTTGGGGGCTTCTGGAAACACCATATATTTT
TRBD1 TRBJ1-1 - TRBV3-1/TRBV3-2 CASSLKPGGTEAFF TGTGCCAGCAGCTTAAAACCAGGGGGAACTGAAGCTTTCTTT
TRBD2 TRBJ2-2 - TRBV19 CASSKPGTSGNTGELFF TGTGCCAGTAGTAAACCCGGGACTAGCGGCAACACCGGGGAGCTGTTTTTT
TRBD1 TRBJ1-3 - TRBV7-9 CASSSGQALSGNTIYF TGTGCCAGCAGCTCCGGACAGGCTCTGTCTGGAAACACCATATATTTT
TRBD2 TRBJ2-7 - TRBV7-8 CASSYPVGTSGREGYEQYF TGTGCCAGCAGCTACCCTGTCGGGACTAGCGGGAGGGAAGGGTACGAGCAGTACTTC
- TRBJ1-2 few TRBV9 CASSVGLGEGYGYTF TGTGCCAGCAGCGTAGGTCTGGGAGAGGGATATGGCTACACCTTC
TRBD1 TRBJ1-4 - TRBV7-8 CASSEDRATNEKLFF TGTGCCAGCAGCGAGGACAGGGCAACTAATGAAAAACTGTTTTTT
TRBD1 TRBJ1-5 - TRBV13 CASSGQGQNQPQHF TGTGCCAGCAGCGGACAGGGGCAAAATCAGCCCCAGCATTTT
TRBD2 TRBJ2-1 - TRBV5-4 CASSLVGTSGSEQFF TGTGCCAGCAGCTTGGTTGGGACTAGCGGAAGTGAGCAGTTCTTC
- TRBJ1-5 - TRBV9 CASSASGTTDQPQHF TGTGCCAGCAGCGCCTCCGGGACGACGGATCAGCCCCAGCATTTT
- TRBJ1-5 - TRBV7-9 CASSRGDQPQHF TGTGCCAGCAGCCGGGGGGATCAGCCCCAGCATTTT
- TRBJ1-2 - TRBV4-3 CASSPLGGIYGYTF TGCGCCAGCAGCCCCTTGGGCGGGATCTATGGCTACACCTTC
- TRBJ1-2 - TRBV12-3/TRBV12-4 CASRYGHSYGYTF TGTGCCAGCCGTTATGGACACAGCTATGGCTACACCTTC
TRBD1 TRBJ1-5 - TRBV6-1 CASSELEQGGQPQHF TGTGCCAGCAGTGAACTGGAACAGGGGGGTCAGCCCCAGCATTTT
TRBD1 TRBJ2-1 once TRBV19 CASSIDGVGTGYNEQFF TGTGCCAGTAGTATAGATGGGGTCGGGACAGGTTACAATGAGCAGTTCTTC
- TRBJ2-3 - TRBV7-6 CASSPGTLYGNTQYF TGTGCCAGCAGCCCCGGGACTTTGTACGGGAATACGCAGTATTTT
- TRBJ1-4 - TRBV11-2 CASSQRQANEKLFF TGTGCCAGCAGCCAACGACAGGCTAATGAAAAACTGTTTTTT
TRBD2 TRBJ2-7 - TRBV2 CASSEVLAGATYEQYF TGTGCCAGCAGTGAAGTACTAGCGGGAGCTACCTACGAGCAGTACTTC
- TRBJ1-2 few TRBV9 CASSVSANYGYTF TGTGCCAGCAGCGTTAGCGCTAACTATGGCTACACCTTC
TRBD1 TRBJ2-7 - TRBV29-1 CSVEVGDRPYEQYF TGCAGCGTTGAAGTAGGGGACAGACCCTACGAGCAGTACTTC
TRBD1 TRBJ2-7 - TRBV5-6 CASGDRDEQYF TGTGCCAGCGGGGACAGGGACGAGCAGTACTTC
TRBD1 TRBJ1-5 - TRBV5-5 CASSATGVGQPQHF TGTGCCAGCAGCGCAACAGGGGTGGGACAGCCCCAGCATTTT
- TRBJ1-6 - TRBV6-1 CASSGPGTFESSPLHF TGTGCCAGCAGTGGTCCCGGGACATTTGAGAGTTCACCCCTCCACTTT
TRBD1 TRBJ1-6 - TRBV30 CAWSRDRGLGSPLHF TGTGCCTGGAGTCGGGACAGGGGGCTTGGTTCACCCCTCCACTTT
- TRBJ2-2 few TRBV21-1 CAMTSPGELFF TGTGCCATGACTAGCCCCGGGGAGCTGTTTTTT
TRBD1 TRBJ1-2 - TRBV3-1/TRBV3-2 CASSLYRGSLGYGYTF TGTGCCAGCAGCCTATACAGGGGTAGTCTAGGTTATGGCTACACCTTC
- TRBJ2-3 - TRBV9 CASSVGFSGRSSTDTQYF TGTGCCAGCAGCGTAGGGTTTAGCGGTAGGAGTAGCACAGATACGCAGTATTTT
- TRBJ1-1 - TRBV9 CASSVEGNTEAFF TGTGCCAGCAGCGTAGAAGGGAACACTGAAGCTTTCTTT
- TRBJ2-3 - TRBV5-1 CASSSDRWDTQYF TGCGCCAGCAGCTCGGACAGATGGGATACGCAGTATTTT
- TRBJ2-7 - TRBV15 CATSRDPRFGDEQYF TGTGCCACCAGCAGAGACCCCCGGTTCGGGGACGAGCAGTACTTC
TRBD2 TRBJ2-5 once TRBV27 CASRRLAGGPETQYF TGTGCCAGCAGAAGACTAGCGGGGGGGCCGGAGACCCAGTACTTC
- TRBJ1-1 many TRBV2 CASSIEQGNTEAFF TGTGCCAGCAGTATTGAACAGGGCAACACTGAAGCTTTCTTT
- TRBJ2-7 - TRBV7-8 CASSPDPTRYEQYF TGTGCCAGCAGCCCTGACCCGACTAGGTACGAGCAGTACTTC
- TRBJ2-3 - TRBV6-4 CASSRTSGEADTQYF TGTGCCAGCAGCCGAACTTCGGGGGAGGCAGATACGCAGTATTTT
- TRBJ1-5 - TRBV7-2 CASSPRGGARQPQHF TGTGCCAGCAGCCCCCGGGGGGGGGCGCGGCAGCCCCAGCATTTT